The 19 T cell receptor beta chains below all came from one sample that was sequenced in a study of blood T cell repertoires in COVID-19. The data were produced by immunoSEQ multiplex PCR, yet TCRdb's version contains in-frame clones alone and is incomplete. The table has roughly 200,000 clones, around 80% seen once. Sequencing was performed on peripheral blood. These receptors were taken from a man in his sixties with acute or convalescent COVID-19.

The CDR3 reads CASSQGIGVDYGYTF. As DNA, the CDR3 is TGTGCCAGCAGCCAAGGGATCGGGGTGGACTATGGCTACACCTTC. J is TRBJ1-2 and V is TRBV3-1 (or the pseudogene TRBV3-2); no reliable D call. Germline CDR1 reads LGHDT; CDR2 reads YNNKEL (reference sequence). The CDR3 runs 15 residues. The ends were cut back, 1 base at V and 3 bases at J, with 12 bases in the middle.

V and J are TRBV5-1 and TRBJ2-1, with 9 bases matching TRBD2. Germline-derived CDR1 and CDR2 are SGHRS and YFSETQ. This CDR3 spans 15 amino acids. V lost 6 bases, J lost 0 bases, and 4 bases stayed unmatched. As DNA, the CDR3 is TGCGCCAGCACTTATAGCGGGAGCTCCTACAATGAGCAGTTCTTC. This gives the protein CASTYSGSSYNEQFF.

The CDR3: CASSTGTSGDTQYF. The CDR3 bases are TGTGCCAGCAGCACCGGGACTAGCGGAGATACGCAGTATTTT. This chain links TRBV5-5 with TRBJ2-3; 11 bases are shared with TRBD2. From germline, CDR1 is SGHKS and CDR2 YYEKEE (reference sequence). V was clipped by 4 bases and J by 5 bases; unmatched bases: 3. The CDR3 extends over 14 amino acids.

J is TRBJ2-5 and V is TRBV3-1 (or the pseudogene TRBV3-2); weak D call: TRBD1 (5 bases). The CDR3 is 14 amino acids. Germline lookup yields CDR1 LGHDT and CDR2 YNNKEL (reference sequence). Trimming pared 3 bases from V and 0 bases from J, leaving 8 bases between. This CDR3 is CASSQGLNQETQYF. For the CDR3, the DNA is TGTGCCAGCAGCCAGGGGCTTAACCAAGAGACCCAGTACTTC.

The V and J genes are TRBV6-5 and TRBJ2-3, with TRBD2 matching over 8 bases. The CDR3 totals 15 residues. Trimming took 6 bases from V and 2 from J; bases not matched to a gene: 7. Germline CDR1 is MNHEY and CDR2 is SVGAGI. CDR3 in amino acids: CASSTNGGATDTQYF. In DNA, the CDR3 is TGTGCCAGCAGCACAAACGGGGGGGCCACAGATACGCAGTATTTT.

This chain connects TRBV18 to TRBJ2-1; TRBD2 matches 11 bases. The CDR3 has 17 residues. V was pared by 4 bases and J by 5 bases, with 10 bases of the junction left unmatched. Germline CDR1 is KGHSH and CDR2 is LQKENI. CDR3 DNA sequence: TGTGCCAGCTCACGTCAACTAGCGGGGGAATTTCACAATGAGCAGTTCTTC. This codes for CASSRQLAGEFHNEQFF.

This clone was found a few times. This sequence joins TRBV14 and TRBJ2-1, with 13 bases that match TRBD2. Trimming removed 4 bases from V and 1 base from J; junction bases left unmatched: 13. Germline V gene sequence: CDR1 SGHDN, CDR2 FVKESK. This CDR3 region has 20 residues. CDR3 amino acids: CASSLYVTSGRSSSYNEQFF. CDR3 bases: TGTGCCAGCAGCCTATACGTGACTAGCGGGAGGTCCTCTTCCTACAATGAGCAGTTCTTC.

The chain has TRBV4-1 and TRBJ1-5; possibly TRBD1 for D (5 bases). The CDR3 is 16 residues long. The germline V gene has CDR1 MGHRA and CDR2 YSYEKL. Trimming pared 1 base from V and 5 bases from J, leaving 15 bases between. CDR3 nucleotide sequence: TGCGCCAGCAGCCAAGTGGGAGGAAGGGGAGATCAGCCCCAGCATTTT. The encoded protein is CASSQVGGRGDQPQHF.

The V gene is TRBV9, the J gene TRBJ1-3; no firm D call. V dropped 0 bases and J dropped 0 bases, with 10 bases sitting between them. The CDR3 is 16 residues long. Germline CDR1 reads SGDLS; CDR2 reads YYNGEE. For the CDR3, the DNA is TGTGCCAGCAGCGTAGGAATGCTGGCCTCTGGAAACACCATATATTTT. Encoded protein: CASSVGMLASGNTIYF.

This rearrangement joins TRBV6-6 to TRBJ2-1; the D is unclear. Germline V gene sequence: CDR1 MNHNY, CDR2 SVGAGI (reference sequence). The V end lost 6 bases, the J end lost 5 bases, and 14 bases lay between the germline ends. The length of the CDR3 is 14 residues. CDR3 loop: CASRPLVHNNEQFF. The CDR3 nucleotides are TGTGCCAGCAGGCCCCTGGTCCACAACAATGAGCAGTTCTTC.

V is TRBV10-2 and J is TRBJ2-2; possible D gene TRBD1, 5 bases. The CDR3 length is 16 residues. Trimming stripped 5 bases from V and 6 bases from J, with 19 bases between. Germline V lookup: CDR1 WSHSY, CDR2 SAAADI. The CDR3: CASSLLSGSGPGELFF. DNA for the CDR3: TGCGCCAGCAGTCTCCTCTCAGGGTCGGGTCCCGGGGAGCTGTTTTTT.

This chain joins TRBV6-5 and TRBJ1-4; maybe TRBD1 (6 bases). There are 15 residues in the CDR3. The V gene lost 0 bases and the J gene lost 5 bases, with 10 bases spanning the gap. Germline assignment: CDR1 MNHEY and CDR2 SVGAGI. CDR3 nucleotides: TGTGCCAGCAGTTACTCCGGGACACAAAATGAAAAACTGTTTTTT. It is translated as CASSYSGTQNEKLFF.

The V gene is TRBV9, the J gene TRBJ2-1; tentative D call: TRBD1 (6 bases). The V end was cut by 3 bases, the J end by 7 bases, with 14 bases between. This CDR3 has 14 amino acids. CDR1 and CDR2 (germline): SGDLS, YYNGEE. The CDR3 nucleotides read TGTGCCAGCAGCGACAGGGTAGGGATTAATGAGCAGTTCTTC. Its translation: CASSDRVGINEQFF.

The rearrangement uses TRBV15 and TRBJ2-7, with TRBD1 identical over 10 bases. This CDR3 has 14 residues. Germline V gives CDR1 LNHNV, CDR2 YYDKDF (reference sequence). V was pared by 4 bases and J by 4 bases, with 4 bases of the junction left unmatched. The CDR3 protein is CATSKDRGGYEQYF. In DNA, the CDR3 is TGTGCCACCAGCAAGGACAGGGGGGGGTACGAGCAGTACTTC.

In the case of this clone: The same CDR3 is also encoded by other DNA sequences in this sample. The V call is TRBV24-1, the J call TRBJ2-7; 9 nucleotides align to TRBD1. CDR3 length: 15 residues. Germline CDR1 and CDR2: KGHDR and SFDVKD. With 3 bases clipped from V and 5 bases from J, the junction kept 7 bases outside the gene matches. The CDR3 coding sequence is TGTGCCACCAGTGATCCCGGGACAGGGAGGGACGAGCAGTACTTC. It specifies CATSDPGTGRDEQYF.

This chain uses TRBV7-2 with TRBJ1-2; TRBD1 matches at 7 bases. V was clipped by 4 bases and J by 6 bases; unmatched bases: 8. Germline-derived CDR1 and CDR2 are SGHTA and FQGNSA. The CDR3 is 14 residues long. CDR3 sequence: CASSSNRGFNGYTF. In DNA form, the CDR3 reads TGTGCCAGCAGCTCGAACAGGGGATTCAATGGCTACACCTTC. The full variable domain, rest sourced from reference TRBV7-2 and TRBJ1-2, is GAGVSQSPSNKVTEKGKDVELRCDPISGHTALYWYRQSLGQGLEFLIYFQGNSAPDKSGLPSDRFSAERTGGSVSTLTIQRTQQEDSAVYLCASSSNRGFNGYTFGSGTRLTVV.

V gene TRBV21-1 combines with J gene TRBJ2-1; the listed D gene, TRBD1, was not tested against the DNA. TRBV21-1 is recorded as a pseudogene. CDR3 size: 16 residues. CDR3 region: CASRTEKGQGNNEQFF. For the CDR3, the DNA is TGTGCCAGCAGGACGGAGAAGGGACAGGGGAACAATGAGCAGTTCTTC.

The chain recombines TRBV5-4 with TRBJ1-1; TRBD1 is a possible D gene (5 bases). Germline V gives CDR1 SGHNT, CDR2 YYREEE (reference sequence). CDR3 length equals 14 residues. Trimming stripped 0 bases from V and 4 bases from J, with 10 bases between. CDR3 coding DNA: TGTGCCAGCAGCTTGGTGGGGGGAGCCACTGAAGCTTTCTTT. Translated: CASSLVGGATEAFF.

The chain carries TRBV6-5 and TRBJ2-1; 7 nucleotides match TRBD1. The CDR3 extends over 16 amino acids. The germline gives CDR1 MNHEY, CDR2 SVGAGI. With V trimmed by 2 bases and J by 0 bases, 4 bases remained unmatched. CDR3 in DNA: TGTGCCAGCAGTTACCAGACAGGGTACTCCTACAATGAGCAGTTCTTC. Its protein product is CASSYQTGYSYNEQFF.